One TCR beta chain is described in this entry. In the study's own analysis: It was from reference gene primer amplification that nucleated cell counts were estimated. TCRdb's copy holds only in-frame clones and misses some; the assay was immunoSEQ multiplex PCR. V and J calls and clone size are copied from that table; D and trimming were computed from the DNA. The profile shows 140,000 to 150,000 clones, approximately 85% of them singletons. Seattle patients were enrolled during active infection and followed longitudinally. This record belongs to a study of blood T cell repertoires in COVID-19. Looking at the study overall: From T cells, B-cell-depleted T cells, or PBMCs came the material, which was cDNA or gDNA.

CDR1 and CDR2 from the germline V gene are SGHNT and YYREEE (reference sequence). J was trimmed by 1 base and V by 4 bases; bases with no gene match: 4. This CDR3 is 16 amino acids long. This receptor was taken from an older woman with COVID-19, enrolled during active disease. The chain joins TRBV5-4 to TRBJ2-3, with 12 bases aligning to TRBD1. Input material: peripheral blood. The CDR3, as DNA: TGTGCCAGCAGCGCGGGACAGGGGGCCGGCACAGATACGCAGTATTTT. Amino acid sequence: CASSAGQGAGTDTQYF.